The clone carrying this T cell receptor (beta chain) appeared once. Its antigen is unidentified. These data come from a study of graft-versus-host responses after intestinal transplantation. CDR1 is MNHEY and CDR2 is SMNVEV in the germline V gene (reference sequence). This CDR3 comprises 13 residues. The germline V and J ends were trimmed by 8 bases and 6 bases, with 14 bases remaining between them. Generated by immunoSEQ multiplex PCR, the TCRdb table keeps only in-frame clones and is missing some. Counted here are some 86,000 clones, about nine tenths occurring once; the ten biggest clones make up around 6%. Findings and limits, study-wide: Ileal or blood samples showed some GvH clones first, and such clones were also found in recipient marrow.

The clonotype comes from a human donor who received an intestinal transplant. V gene TRBV27 combines with J gene TRBJ1-5; possibly TRBD1 for D (5 bases). The sequencing used unstimulated CD8+ T cells sorted from spleen or lymph node cells, collected before intestinal transplant. The CDR3 loop reads CASSGWGFQPQHF. The CDR3 bases are TGTGCCAGCTCTGGGTGGGGGTTTCAGCCCCAGCATTTT.